One TCR beta chain is described in this entry. This entry is derived from a study of CD8+ T cells in alopecia areata. Reverse transcribed after extraction, RNA yielded cDNA as the sequencing template. Data came from immunoSEQ multiplex PCR; TCRdb stores just in-frame clones and leaves some out. This sample has 150,000 or so clones, with approximately 59% found just once. As to treatment: oral pan-JAK inhibitor, 5-10 mg twice daily. Per the germline V gene, CDR1 is SQVTM and CDR2 is ANQGSEA. The CDR3 is 13 amino acids. The junction had 4 bases not matched to a gene; V was cut back by 2 bases and J by 10 bases.

This receptor was obtained from a human donor with alopecia areata. Source: CD4+ T cells sorted from blood, taken between weeks 55 and 65, from a patient treated with tofacitinib. The rearrangement joins TRBV29-1 to TRBJ1-6; 8 bases map to TRBD1. The CDR3 DNA reads TGCAGCGTTGAACGACAGGGGTACTCACCCCTCCACTTT. Its translation is CSVERQGYSPLHF.